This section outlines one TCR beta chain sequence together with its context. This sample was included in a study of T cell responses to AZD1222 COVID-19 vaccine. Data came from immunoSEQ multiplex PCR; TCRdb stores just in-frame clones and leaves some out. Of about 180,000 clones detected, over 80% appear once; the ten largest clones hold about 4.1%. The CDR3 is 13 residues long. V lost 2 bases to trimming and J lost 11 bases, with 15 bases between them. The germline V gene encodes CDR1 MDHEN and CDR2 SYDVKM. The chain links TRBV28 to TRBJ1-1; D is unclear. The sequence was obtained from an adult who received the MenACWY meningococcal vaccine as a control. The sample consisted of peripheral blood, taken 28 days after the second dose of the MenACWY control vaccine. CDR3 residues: CASSLRTGRDAFF. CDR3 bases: TGTGCCAGCAGTTTAAGGACCGGGCGCGACGCTTTCTTT.